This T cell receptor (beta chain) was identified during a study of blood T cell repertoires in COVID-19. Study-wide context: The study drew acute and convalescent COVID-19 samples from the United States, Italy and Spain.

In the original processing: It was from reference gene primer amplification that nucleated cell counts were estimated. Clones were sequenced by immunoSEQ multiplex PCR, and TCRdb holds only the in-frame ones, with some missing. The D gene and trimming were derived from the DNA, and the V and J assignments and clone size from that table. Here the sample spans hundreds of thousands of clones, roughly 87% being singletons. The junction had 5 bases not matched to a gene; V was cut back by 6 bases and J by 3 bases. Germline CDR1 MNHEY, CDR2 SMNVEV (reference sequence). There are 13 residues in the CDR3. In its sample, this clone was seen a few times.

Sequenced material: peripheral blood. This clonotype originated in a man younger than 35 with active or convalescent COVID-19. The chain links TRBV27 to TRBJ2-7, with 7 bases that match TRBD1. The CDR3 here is CASSAGTVYEQYF. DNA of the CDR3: TGTGCCAGCAGCGCCGGGACAGTCTACGAGCAGTACTTC.